This TCR beta chain was sequenced for a study of immune heterogeneity within non-small cell lung tumors. Study-level findings and limits: The high-frequency T-cell receptor beta clonotypes mostly did not match up between individual patients.

In a multiplex PCR, 32 V and 13 J primers amplified TCR beta CDR3. TCRdb ran MiXCR on the multiplex PCR reads and lists one entry per CDR3 protein. The profile shows thousands of distinct CDR3 sequences, around 24% of them singletons. The junction had 6 bases not matched to a gene; V was cut back by 5 bases and J by 1 base. In germline, CDR1 is MNHNS, CDR2 SASEGT. CDR3 length equals 15 residues. Template material for each sample was around 630 ng of bulk tumor genomic DNA. Each primary tumor yielded several biopsies, collected far apart from one another at surgery. Curative surgical treatment was performed in patients who had newly diagnosed, untreated non-small cell lung cancer. Relative to its sample, this clonotype is large. Antigen: not known.

The sample comprised lung tumor tissue. This clonotype was obtained from a woman aged 60-70 years with non-small cell lung cancer. The rearrangement links TRBV6-1 to TRBJ2-7, with 9 bases matching TRBD1. The CDR3 protein is CASSMGQGDSYEQYF. The CDR3 DNA reads as TGTGCCAGCAGTATGGGACAGGGAGATTCCTACGAGCAGTACTTC.